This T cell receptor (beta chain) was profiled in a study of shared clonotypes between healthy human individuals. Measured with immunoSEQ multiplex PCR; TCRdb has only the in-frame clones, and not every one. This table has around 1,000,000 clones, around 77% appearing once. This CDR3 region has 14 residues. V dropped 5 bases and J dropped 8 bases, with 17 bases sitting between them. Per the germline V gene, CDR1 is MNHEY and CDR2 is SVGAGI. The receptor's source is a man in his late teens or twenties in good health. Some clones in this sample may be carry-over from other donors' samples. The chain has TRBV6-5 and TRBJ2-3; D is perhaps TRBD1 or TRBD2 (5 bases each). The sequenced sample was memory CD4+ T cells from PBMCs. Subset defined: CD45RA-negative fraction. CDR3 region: CASSPGQSLSTQYF. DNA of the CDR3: TGTGCCAGCAGTCCGGGGCAAAGCCTCAGTACGCAGTATTTT.